A selection of T cell receptor beta chains follows, all from one sample in a study of metastatic and nonmetastatic thyroid tumors. Via MiXCR, TCRdb re-called the PCR reads. The data show 20,000 or so clones, approximately 11% seen once. Sample: blood. These receptors came from a female donor with papillary thyroid cancer or a benign thyroid nodule (not recorded which). Some clones in this sample may be carry-over from other donors' samples. Each CDR3 is given with its conserved first and last residue. Each record gives: D gene, V gene, J gene, clone size, CDR3 protein, CDR3 DNA. D genes are given only for firm matches. The size field is filled for only some rows; it gives once, few, many or a size class.

>TRBD1|TRBV28|TRBJ1-5|many
CASRSMDRNNQPQHF
TGTGCCAGCCGCAGTATGGACAGGAACAATCAGCCCCAGCATTTT
>TRBD1|TRBV28|TRBJ1-5|many
CASSFWGFGQDGPGTQHF
TGTGCCAGCAGTTTTTGGGGCTTCGGACAGGACGGTCCCGGAACCCAGCATTTT
>NA|TRBV6-2/TRBV6-3|TRBJ2-1|many
CASSVNNEQFF
TGTGCCAGCAGTGTTAACAATGAGCAGTTCTTC
>NA|TRBV13|TRBJ2-2|many
CASSGSTGELFF
TGTGCCAGCAGCGGATCCACCGGGGAGCTGTTTTTT
>TRBD1|TRBV28|TRBJ1-1|few
CASSPGDSDNTQAFF
TGTGCCAGCAGCCCCGGGGACAGTGATAACACTCAAGCTTTCTTT
>NA|TRBV5-8|TRBJ1-1|many
CASSLGQSRTAFF
TGTGCCAGCAGCTTGGGACAGTCTAGAACGGCTTTCTTT
>NA|TRBV4-2|TRBJ2-6|many
CASSPQGITTGANVLTF
TGTGCCAGCAGCCCGCAGGGTATCACAACTGGGGCCAACGTCCTGACTTTC
>TRBD2|TRBV20-1|TRBJ2-7|many
CSARATRLARSYEQYF
TGCAGTGCTAGAGCCACCAGACTAGCCCGCTCCTACGAGCAGTACTTC
>TRBD1|TRBV19|TRBJ1-2|many
CASSIGGQANYGYTF
TGTGCCAGTAGTATAGGGGGACAGGCGAACTATGGCTACACCTTC
>NA|TRBV6-4|TRBJ2-3|few
CASRETGTADTQYF
TGTGCCAGCAGAGAGACAGGGACTGCAGATACGCAGTATTTT
>TRBD2|TRBV18|TRBJ2-7|few
CASPPKGLAGGVDEQYF
TGTGCCAGCCCACCAAAGGGGCTAGCGGGAGGTGTCGACGAGCAGTACTTC
>NA|TRBV28|TRBJ2-7|NA
CASSRTVDYDQYF
TGTGCCAGCAGTCGGACAGTAGACTACGATCAGTACTTC
>TRBD1|TRBV28|TRBJ1-5|medium-sized
CASRTGGGQPQHF
TGTGCCAGCAGGACAGGGGGAGGTCAGCCCCAGCATTTT
>NA|TRBV3-1|TRBJ2-1|NA
CASSQDSSSYNEQFF
TGTGCCAGCAGCCAAGATTCTAGCTCCTACAATGAGCAGTTCTTC
>NA|TRBV5-1|TRBJ2-4|many
CASSPDRSKNIQYF
TGCGCCAGCAGTCCTGACAGGTCCAAAAACATTCAGTACTTC
>TRBD2|TRBV27|TRBJ2-1|many
CVSSLFPSGSYEQFF
TGTGTCAGCAGTTTATTCCCTAGCGGGAGTTACGAGCAGTTCTTC
>NA|TRBV14|TRBJ1-4|many
CASSQGSGSEKLFF
TGTGCCAGCAGCCAAGGAAGTGGGAGTGAAAAACTGTTTTTT
>NA|TRBV20-1|TRBJ1-4|many
CSARDLRGAQGLFF
TGCAGTGCTAGAGATTTGAGAGGGGCCCAGGGGCTGTTTTTT
>TRBD1|TRBV7-3|TRBJ2-2|many
CASSSTPGQGASGELFF
TGTGCCAGCAGCTCAACTCCGGGACAGGGGGCGTCCGGGGAGCTGTTTTTT
>NA|TRBV7-2|TRBJ2-2|many
CASSSRGRNTGELFF
TGTGCCAGCAGCTCCCGGGGGAGAAACACCGGGGAGCTGTTTTTT
>TRBD2|TRBV6-2/TRBV6-3|TRBJ2-1|many
CASSTEERTSGRAYEQFF
TGTGCCAGCAGTACCGAAGAGAGGACTAGCGGGAGGGCCTATGAGCAGTTCTTC
>NA|TRBV5-1|TRBJ1-5|NA
CAGSLTLSGDLSNQPQHF
TGCGCCGGCAGCCTGACACTTTCAGGGGATCTTAGCAATCAGCCCCAGCATTTT
>NA|TRBV4-1|TRBJ2-7|few
CASSQRGLAEYEQYF
TGCGCCAGCAGCCAAAGAGGGCTAGCCGAGTACGAGCAGTACTTC
>TRBD2|TRBV5-1|TRBJ2-7|NA
CASSLATSGNYEQYF
TGTGCCAGCAGCTTGGCGACTAGCGGGAACTACGAGCAGTACTTC
>TRBD1|TRBV19|TRBJ1-2|many
CASTARQGYGYTF
TGTGCCAGTACCGCCCGACAGGGCTATGGCTACACCTTC
>NA|TRBV4-2|TRBJ1-4|many
CASSRRTGKTNEKLFF
TGTGCCAGCAGCCGCCGAACGGGGAAGACTAATGAAAAACTGTTTTTT
>NA|TRBV7-8|TRBJ2-7|many
CASSFYGVDSYEQYF
TGTGCCAGCAGCTTCTATGGGGTAGACTCCTACGAGCAGTACTTC
>TRBD1|TRBV30|TRBJ1-4|many
CAWSVTGGATNEKLFF
TGTGCCTGGAGTGTCACAGGGGGCGCAACTAATGAAAAACTGTTTTTT
>TRBD1|TRBV6-1|TRBJ1-2|many
CASRAIRDRIGYGYTF
TGTGCCAGCAGGGCAATCCGGGACAGGATCGGTTATGGCTACACCTTC
>NA|TRBV5-1|TRBJ2-5|many
CASSLLSSPEETQYF
TGCGCCAGCAGCTTATTGAGTAGTCCCGAAGAGACCCAGTACTTC
>NA|TRBV7-9|TRBJ1-1|many
CASSYGGDTEAFF
TGTGCCAGCAGCTACGGCGGGGACACTGAAGCTTTCTTT
>NA|TRBV6-4|TRBJ1-5|NA
CASSDPAGGQPQHF
TGTGCCAGCAGTGACCCGGCGGGGGGTCAGCCCCAGCATTTT
>TRBD2|TRBV7-9|TRBJ2-5|many
CASSYGLAGLGETQYF
TGTGCCAGCAGCTACGGACTAGCGGGATTAGGAGAGACCCAGTACTTC
>NA|TRBV7-8|TRBJ2-1|many
CASSLGASSYNEQFF
TGTGCCAGCAGCTTAGGTGCCAGCTCCTACAATGAGCAGTTCTTC
>TRBD2|TRBV15|TRBJ2-1|many
CATSKGTSGSISSYNEQFF
TGTGCCACCAGCAAAGGGACTAGCGGGAGTATTAGCTCCTACAATGAGCAGTTCTTC
>TRBD2|TRBV5-1|TRBJ2-1|many
CASVLAGEGEQFF
TGCGCCAGTGTACTAGCGGGAGAGGGTGAGCAGTTCTTC
>TRBD1|TRBV11-2|TRBJ1-4|many
CASSSPGGMANEKLFF
TGTGCCAGCAGCTCTCCAGGGGGCATGGCTAATGAAAAACTGTTTTTT
>TRBD2|TRBV28|TRBJ2-3|many
CASSLGTSGFDTDTQYF
TGTGCCAGCAGTTTGGGGACTAGCGGGTTCGACACAGATACGCAGTATTTT
>NA|TRBV6-2/TRBV6-3|TRBJ2-5|few
CASRLGVTHYF
TGTGCCAGCAGGCTGGGGGTGACCCATTACTTC
>NA|TRBV27|TRBJ2-3|many
CASSLRAVSTDTQYF
TGTGCCAGCAGTCTTCGGGCCGTTAGCACAGATACGCAGTATTTT
>NA|TRBV11-2|TRBJ2-5|many
CASSPSNQETQYF
TGTGCCAGCAGCCCTAGCAATCAAGAGACCCAGTACTTC
>NA|TRBV4-3|TRBJ2-5|NA
CASSQGARRGTQYF
TGCGCCAGCAGCCAAGGGGCACGCCGGGGGACCCAGTACTTC
>NA|TRBV9|TRBJ2-7|many
CASSKYEGSYEQYF
TGTGCCAGCAGTAAATACGAGGGATCCTACGAGCAGTACTTC
>NA|TRBV20-1|TRBJ2-7|many
CSARFYEQYF
TGCAGTGCTAGATTCTACGAGCAGTACTTC
>NA|TRBV11-2|TRBJ1-6|many
CASSLNARGNSPLHF
TGTGCCAGCAGCTTAAACGCACGGGGAAATTCACCCCTCCACTTT
>TRBD1|TRBV15|TRBJ2-5|many
CATRPSTGTGVRETQYF
TGTGCCACCAGACCGTCTACCGGGACAGGGGTCCGAGAGACCCAGTACTTC
>NA|TRBV5-1|TRBJ1-6|many
CASMDDFSNSPLHF
TGCGCCAGCATGGACGACTTCTCCAATTCACCCCTCCACTTT
>NA|TRBV6-1|TRBJ2-7|medium-sized
CASSYLLGHQYF
TGTGCCAGCAGTTATTTATTGGGACATCAGTACTTC
>NA|TRBV7-9|TRBJ1-2|many
CASSSLLLQPPLF
TGTGCCAGCAGCTCCCTCCTGTTGCAGCCCCCACTCTTC
>TRBD1|TRBV5-1|TRBJ2-7|many
CASSLGQGLIYEQYF
TGCGCCAGCAGCTTGGGACAGGGCTTGATCTACGAGCAGTACTTC
>NA|TRBV7-2|TRBJ1-1|NA
CASSSEGIRNTEAFF
TGTGCCAGCAGCTCGGAAGGAATACGGAACACTGAGGCTTTCTTT
>TRBD2|TRBV12-5|TRBJ2-1|many
CASGLSAGGAYNEQFF
TGTGCTAGTGGTTTGTCCGCGGGAGGGGCCTACAATGAGCAGTTCTTC
>NA|TRBV28|TRBJ1-1|many
CASSGPMNTEAFF
TGTGCCAGCTCGGGACCGATGAACACTGAAGCTTTCTTT
>NA|TRBV27|TRBJ2-2|NA
CASNHSGDYTGELFF
TGTGCCAGCAACCACTCCGGGGACTACACCGGGGAGCTGTTTTTT